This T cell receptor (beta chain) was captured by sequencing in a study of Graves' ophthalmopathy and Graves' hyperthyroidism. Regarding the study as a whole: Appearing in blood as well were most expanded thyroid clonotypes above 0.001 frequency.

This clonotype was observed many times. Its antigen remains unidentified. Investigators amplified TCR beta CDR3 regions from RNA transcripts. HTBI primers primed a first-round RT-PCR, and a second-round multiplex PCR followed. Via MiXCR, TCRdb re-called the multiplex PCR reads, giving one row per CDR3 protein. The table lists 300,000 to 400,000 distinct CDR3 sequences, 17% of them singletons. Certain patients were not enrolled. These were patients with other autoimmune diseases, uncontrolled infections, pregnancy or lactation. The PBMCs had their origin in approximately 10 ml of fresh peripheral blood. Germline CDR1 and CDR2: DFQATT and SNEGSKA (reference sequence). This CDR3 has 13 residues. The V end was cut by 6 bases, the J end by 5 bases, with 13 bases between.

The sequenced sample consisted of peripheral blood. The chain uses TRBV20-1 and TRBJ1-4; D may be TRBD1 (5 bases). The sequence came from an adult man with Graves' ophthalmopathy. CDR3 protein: CSAGRGENEKLFF. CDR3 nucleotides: TGCAGTGCCGGAAGGGGAGAAAATGAAAAACTGTTTTTT.